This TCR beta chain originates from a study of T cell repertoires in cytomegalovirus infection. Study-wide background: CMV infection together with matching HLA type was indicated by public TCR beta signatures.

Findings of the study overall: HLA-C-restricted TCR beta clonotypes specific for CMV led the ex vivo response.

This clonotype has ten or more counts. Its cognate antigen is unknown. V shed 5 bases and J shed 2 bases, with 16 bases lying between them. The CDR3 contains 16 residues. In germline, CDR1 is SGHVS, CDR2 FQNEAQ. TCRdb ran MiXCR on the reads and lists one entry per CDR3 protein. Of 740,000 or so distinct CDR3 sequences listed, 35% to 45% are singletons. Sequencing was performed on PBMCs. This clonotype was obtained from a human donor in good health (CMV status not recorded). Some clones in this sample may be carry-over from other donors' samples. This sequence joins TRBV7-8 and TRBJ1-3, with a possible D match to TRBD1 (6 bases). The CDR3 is CASSRGQGGTGNTIYF. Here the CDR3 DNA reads TGTGCCAGCAGCCGGGGGCAGGGTGGCACTGGAAACACCATATATTTT.